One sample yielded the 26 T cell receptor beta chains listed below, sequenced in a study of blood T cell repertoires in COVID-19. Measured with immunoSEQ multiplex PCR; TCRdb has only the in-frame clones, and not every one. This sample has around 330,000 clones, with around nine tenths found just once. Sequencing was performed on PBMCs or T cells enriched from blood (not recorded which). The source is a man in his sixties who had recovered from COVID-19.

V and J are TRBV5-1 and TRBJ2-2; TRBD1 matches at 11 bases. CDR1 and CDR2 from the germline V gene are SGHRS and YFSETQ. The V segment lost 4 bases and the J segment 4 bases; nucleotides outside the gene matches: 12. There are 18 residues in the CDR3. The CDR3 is CASSDAGTGGSGTGELFF. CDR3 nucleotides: TGCGCCAGCAGCGACGCTGGGACAGGGGGAAGTGGCACCGGGGAGCTGTTTTTT.

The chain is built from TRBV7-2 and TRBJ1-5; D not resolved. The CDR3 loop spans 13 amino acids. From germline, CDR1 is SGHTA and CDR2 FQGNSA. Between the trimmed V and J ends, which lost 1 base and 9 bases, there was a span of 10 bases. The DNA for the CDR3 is TGTGCCAGCAGCTTAGTTTCGGGAAGGCCCCAGCATTTT. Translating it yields CASSLVSGRPQHF.

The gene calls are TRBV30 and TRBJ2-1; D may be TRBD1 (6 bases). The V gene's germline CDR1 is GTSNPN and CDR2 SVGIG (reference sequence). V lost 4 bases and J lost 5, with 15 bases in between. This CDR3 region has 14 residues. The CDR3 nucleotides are TGTGCCTGGACAACTGGACAGATAAACAATGAGCAGTTCTTC. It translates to CAWTTGQINNEQFF.

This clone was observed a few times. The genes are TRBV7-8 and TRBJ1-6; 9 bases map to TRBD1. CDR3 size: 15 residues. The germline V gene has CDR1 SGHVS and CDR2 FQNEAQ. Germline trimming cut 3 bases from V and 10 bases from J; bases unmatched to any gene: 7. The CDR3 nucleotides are TGTGCCAGCAGCTTGGAAGGGACAGGGAACTCACCCCTCCACTTT. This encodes CASSLEGTGNSPLHF. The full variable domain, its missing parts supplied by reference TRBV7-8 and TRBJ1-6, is GAGVSQSPRYKVAKRGQDVALRCDPISGHVSLFWYQQALGQGPEFLTYFQNEAQLDKSGLPSDRFFAERPEGSVSTLKIQRTQQEDSAVYLCASSLEGTGNSPLHFGNGTRLTVT.

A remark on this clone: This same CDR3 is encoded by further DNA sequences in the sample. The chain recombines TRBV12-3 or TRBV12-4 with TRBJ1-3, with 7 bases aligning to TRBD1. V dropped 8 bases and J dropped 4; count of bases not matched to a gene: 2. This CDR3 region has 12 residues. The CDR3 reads CASDRAGNTIYF. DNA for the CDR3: TGTGCCAGCGACAGGGCGGGAAACACCATATATTTT.

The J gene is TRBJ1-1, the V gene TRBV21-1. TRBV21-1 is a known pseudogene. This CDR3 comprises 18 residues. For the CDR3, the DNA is TGTGCCAGCAGCAAAGTTGCGGGCCTGTCAAGGGTGAGGGCTGAAGCTTTCTTT. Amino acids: CASSKVAGLSRVRAEAFF.

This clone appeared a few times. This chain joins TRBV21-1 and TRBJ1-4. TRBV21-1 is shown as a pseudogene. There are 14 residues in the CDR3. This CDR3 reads CASSREESREKLFF. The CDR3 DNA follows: TGTGCCAGCAGCAGGGAGGAGTCCAGGGAAAAACTGTTTTTT.

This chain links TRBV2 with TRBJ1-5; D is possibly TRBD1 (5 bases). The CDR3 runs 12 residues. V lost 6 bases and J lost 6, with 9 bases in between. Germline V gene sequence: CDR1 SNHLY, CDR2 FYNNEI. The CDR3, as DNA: TGTGCCAGCAGGGAGGGGCCTCAGCCCCAGCATTTT. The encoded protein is CASREGPQPQHF.

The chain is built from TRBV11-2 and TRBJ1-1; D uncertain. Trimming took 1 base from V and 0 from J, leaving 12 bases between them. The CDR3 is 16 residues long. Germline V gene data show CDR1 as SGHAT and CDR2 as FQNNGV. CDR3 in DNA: TGTGCCAGCAGCTTAGCTTTCGTCAGTTTGAACACTGAAGCTTTCTTT. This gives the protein CASSLAFVSLNTEAFF.

CDR3 region: CASSPFFRGTEEETQYF. The DNA of the CDR3 is TGTGCCAGCAGCCCATTTTTTCGTGGGACAGAGGAGGAGACCCAGTACTTC. The rearrangement uses TRBV7-8 and TRBJ2-5; 7 nucleotides line up with TRBD1. The CDR3 is 17 residues long. Germline loops: CDR1 SGHVS, CDR2 FQNEAQ. V shed 5 bases and J 5 bases; nucleotides not matched to a gene: 17. The whole variable domain, filled in from reference TRBV7-8 and TRBJ2-5, reads GAGVSQSPRYKVAKRGQDVALRCDPISGHVSLFWYQQALGQGPEFLTYFQNEAQLDKSGLPSDRFFAERPEGSVSTLKIQRTQQEDSAVYLCASSPFFRGTEEETQYFGPGTRLLVL.

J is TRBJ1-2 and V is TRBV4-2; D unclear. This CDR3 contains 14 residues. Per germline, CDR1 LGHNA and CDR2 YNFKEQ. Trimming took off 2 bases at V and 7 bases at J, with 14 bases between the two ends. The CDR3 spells CASSQTQLTTGYTF. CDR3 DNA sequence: TGTGCCAGCAGCCAAACCCAATTAACTACTGGCTACACCTTC.

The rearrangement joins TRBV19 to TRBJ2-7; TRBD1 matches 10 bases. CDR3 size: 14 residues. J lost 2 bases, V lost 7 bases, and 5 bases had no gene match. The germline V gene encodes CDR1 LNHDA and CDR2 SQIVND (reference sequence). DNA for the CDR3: TGTGCCAGTAACTCCGGGACAGGGGCCTACGAGCAGTACTTC. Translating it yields CASNSGTGAYEQYF. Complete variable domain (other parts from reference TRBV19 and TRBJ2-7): DGGITQSPKYLFRKEGQNVTLSCEQNLNHDAMYWYRQDPGQGLRLIYYSQIVNDFQKGDIAEGYSVSREKKESFPLTVTSAQKNPTAFYLCASNSGTGAYEQYFGPGTRLTVT.

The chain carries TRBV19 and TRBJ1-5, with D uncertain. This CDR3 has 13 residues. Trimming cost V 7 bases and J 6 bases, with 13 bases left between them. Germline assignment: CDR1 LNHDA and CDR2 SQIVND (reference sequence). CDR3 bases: TGTGCCAGTAAGGAAAGCCGCGGTCAGCCCCAGCATTTT. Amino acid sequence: CASKESRGQPQHF.

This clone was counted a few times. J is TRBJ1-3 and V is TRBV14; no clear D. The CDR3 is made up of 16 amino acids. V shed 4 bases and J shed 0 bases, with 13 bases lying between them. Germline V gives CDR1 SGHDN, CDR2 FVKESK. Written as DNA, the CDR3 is TGTGCCAGCAGCCCCCTAGGCCCGAGCTCTGGAAACACCATATATTTT. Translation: CASSPLGPSSGNTIYF. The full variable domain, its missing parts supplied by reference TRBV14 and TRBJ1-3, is EAGVTQFPSHSVIEKGQTVTLRCDPISGHDNLYWYRRVMGKEIKFLLHFVKESKQDESGMPNNRFLAERTGGTYSTLKVQPAELEDSGVYFCASSPLGPSSGNTIYFGEGSWLTVV.

CDR3 loop: CASRILAEPYNEQFF. CDR3 nucleotides: TGTGCCAGCAGAATACTAGCGGAACCCTACAATGAGCAGTTCTTC. J is TRBJ2-1 and V is TRBV13; TRBD2 aligns across 8 bases. The length of the CDR3 is 15 residues. V gave up 6 bases and J gave up 2 bases; unmatched junction bases: 6. CDR1 and CDR2 from the germline V gene are PRHDT and FYEKMQ (reference sequence).

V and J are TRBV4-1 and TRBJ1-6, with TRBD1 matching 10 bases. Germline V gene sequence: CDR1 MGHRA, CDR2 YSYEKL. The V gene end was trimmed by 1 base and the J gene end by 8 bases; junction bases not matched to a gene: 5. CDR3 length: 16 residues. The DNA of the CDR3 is TGCGCCAGCAGCCAAGGACAGGGGGCGCCGGATTCACCCCTCCACTTT. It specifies CASSQGQGAPDSPLHF.

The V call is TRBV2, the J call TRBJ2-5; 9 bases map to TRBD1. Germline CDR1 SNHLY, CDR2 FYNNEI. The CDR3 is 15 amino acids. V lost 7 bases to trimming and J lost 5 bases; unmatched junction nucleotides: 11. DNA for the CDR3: TGTGCCAGCAAGCCGGACAGGGGCGGCAGGGAGACCCAGTACTTC. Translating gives CASKPDRGGRETQYF.

CDR3 sequence reads: CASSLEDSNYGYTF. For the CDR3, the DNA is TGTGCCAGCAGCTTGGAGGACAGTAACTATGGCTACACCTTC. The chain joins TRBV7-9 to TRBJ1-2; tentatively, D is TRBD1 (6 bases). The length of the CDR3 is 14 residues. The germline V and J ends were trimmed by 3 bases and 1 base, with 9 bases remaining between them. Per germline, CDR1 SEHNR and CDR2 FQNEAQ (reference sequence).

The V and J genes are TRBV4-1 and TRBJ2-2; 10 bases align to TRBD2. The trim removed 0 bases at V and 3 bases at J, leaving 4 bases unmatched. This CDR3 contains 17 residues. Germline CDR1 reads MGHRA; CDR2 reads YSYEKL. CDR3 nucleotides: TGCGCCAGCAGCCAAGACGACGGGACTAGCGACACCGGGGAGCTGTTTTTT. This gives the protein CASSQDDGTSDTGELFF.

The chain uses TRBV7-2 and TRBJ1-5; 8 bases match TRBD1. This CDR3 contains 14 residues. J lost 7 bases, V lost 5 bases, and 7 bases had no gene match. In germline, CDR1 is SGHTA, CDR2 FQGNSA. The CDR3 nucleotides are TGTGCCAGCAGCATAGACAGGGGAGGACAGCCCCAGCATTTT. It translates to CASSIDRGGQPQHF.

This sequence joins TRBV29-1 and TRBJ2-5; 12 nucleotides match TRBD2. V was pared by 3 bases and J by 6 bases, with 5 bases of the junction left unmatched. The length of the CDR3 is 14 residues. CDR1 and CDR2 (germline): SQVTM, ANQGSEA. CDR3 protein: CSVDTSGGRQTQYF. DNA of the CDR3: TGCAGCGTTGACACTAGCGGGGGGAGACAGACCCAGTACTTC.

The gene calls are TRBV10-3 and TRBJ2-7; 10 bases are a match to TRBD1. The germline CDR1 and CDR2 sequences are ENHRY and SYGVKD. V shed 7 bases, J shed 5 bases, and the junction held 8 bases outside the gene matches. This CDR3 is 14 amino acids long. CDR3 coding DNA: TGTGCCATCATGCCGGGACAGGGGATGCACGAGCAGTACTTC. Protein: CAIMPGQGMHEQYF.

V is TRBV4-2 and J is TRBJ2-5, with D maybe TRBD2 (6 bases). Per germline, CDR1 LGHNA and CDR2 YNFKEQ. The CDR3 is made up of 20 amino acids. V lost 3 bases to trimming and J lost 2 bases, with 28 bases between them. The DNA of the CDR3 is TGTGCCAGCAGCCAGGCCCTAGCGACCGGGGAGGCTACGGTTCAAGAGACCCAGTACTTC. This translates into CASSQALATGEATVQETQYF.

The CDR3 DNA reads TGTGCCAGCGGAGAGGGCAGGGGTACCGGGGAGCTGTTTTTT. Translating gives CASGEGRGTGELFF. The chain recombines TRBV7-3 with TRBJ2-2; perhaps TRBD1 as D (6 bases). Trimming pared 8 bases from V and 5 bases from J, leaving 15 bases between. This CDR3 contains 14 residues. Per germline, CDR1 SGHTA and CDR2 FQGTGA. Complete variable domain (other parts from reference TRBV7-3 and TRBJ2-2): GAGVSQTPSNKVTEKGKYVELRCDPISGHTALYWYRQSLGQGPEFLIYFQGTGAADDSGLPNDRFFAVRPEGSVSTLKIQRTERGDSAVYLCASGEGRGTGELFFGEGSRLTVL.

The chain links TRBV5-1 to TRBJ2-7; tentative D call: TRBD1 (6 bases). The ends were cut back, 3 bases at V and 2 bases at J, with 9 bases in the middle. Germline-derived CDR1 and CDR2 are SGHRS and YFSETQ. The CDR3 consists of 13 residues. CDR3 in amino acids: CASSSRDTYEQYF. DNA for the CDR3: TGCGCCAGCAGCTCCCGGGACACCTACGAGCAGTACTTC.

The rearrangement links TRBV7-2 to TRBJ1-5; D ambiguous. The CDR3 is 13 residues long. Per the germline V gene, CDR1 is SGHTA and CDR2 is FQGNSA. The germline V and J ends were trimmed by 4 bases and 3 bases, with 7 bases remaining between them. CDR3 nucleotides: TGTGCCAGCAGCTACAGTTACAATCAGCCCCAGCATTTT. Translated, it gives CASSYSYNQPQHF.